The 8 T cell receptor beta chains given below trace back to one sample, sequenced in a study of shared clonotypes between healthy human individuals. Using immunoSEQ multiplex PCR, the repertoire was profiled, and TCRdb retains in-frame clones only, with some absent. This table has 2 million to 2.5 million clones, about nine tenths appearing once. Specimen: naive CD4+ T cells from PBMCs. Subset denoted: CD45RA+ positively selected. The receptors here all came from a man between 18 and 35 years old in good health. Some clones in this sample may be carry-over from other donors' samples.

The rearrangement links TRBV7-2 to TRBJ2-2; 8 nucleotides agree with TRBD2. The CDR3 is made up of 16 amino acids. The germline V gene has CDR1 SGHTA and CDR2 FQGNSA. J lost 6 bases, V lost 1 base, and 7 bases had no gene match. In DNA, the CDR3 is TGTGCCAGCAGCTTAGAAGCCAGCGGGAGTGCCGGGGAGCTGTTTTTT. Its translation is CASSLEASGSAGELFF.

This clone was recorded only once. This chain links TRBV28 with TRBJ2-3, with 7 bases that match TRBD1. The germline V gene encodes CDR1 MDHEN and CDR2 SYDVKM. The CDR3 length is 18 residues. Unmatched junction bases numbered 14, after V lost 4 bases and J lost 1 base. The CDR3 loop reads CASSSSRGKRDGTDTQYF. CDR3 in DNA: TGTGCCAGCAGTTCCTCCAGGGGGAAAAGGGACGGCACAGATACGCAGTATTTT. Supplemented by reference TRBV28 and TRBJ2-3, the full variable domain reads DVKVTQSSRYLVKRTGEKVFLECVQDMDHENMFWYRQDPGLGLRLIYFSYDVKMKEKGDIPEGYSVSREKKERFSLILESASTNQTSMYLCASSSSRGKRDGTDTQYFGPGTRLTVL.

This clone appeared once. CDR3 nucleotide sequence: TGTGCCAGCAGCCCAGGACAGGGGCAGACCCAGTACTTC. As protein: CASSPGQGQTQYF. The chain recombines TRBV7-2 with TRBJ2-5, with TRBD1 matching over 9 bases. Germline V CDR1 and CDR2: SGHTA, FQGNSA. The CDR3 is 13 residues long. Germline trimming cut 5 bases from V and 6 bases from J; bases unmatched to any gene: 4.

The chain recombines TRBV19 with TRBJ1-5; D may be TRBD1 (6 bases). The V gene's germline CDR1 is LNHDA and CDR2 SQIVND (reference sequence). Trimming pared 6 bases from V and 6 bases from J, leaving 21 bases between. This CDR3 comprises 16 residues. The CDR3 region is CASRSDRSNVGQPQHF. In nucleotides, the CDR3 is TGTGCCAGTAGATCCGACAGGTCGAATGTAGGTCAGCCCCAGCATTTT.

The chain carries TRBV9 and TRBJ2-3; D uncertain. The ends were cut back, 0 bases at V and 6 bases at J, with 20 bases in the middle. Germline V gene lookup returns CDR1 SGDLS and CDR2 YYNGEE. CDR3 length equals 17 residues. The CDR3 bases are TGTGCCAGCAGCGTAGGGCAGGCGAGATCTTACTTGGATACGCAGTATTTT. It encodes CASSVGQARSYLDTQYF.

The chain recombines TRBV30 with TRBJ1-6; the D gene is possibly TRBD1 (5 bases). Trimming took 0 bases from V and 3 from J, leaving 9 bases between them. The CDR3 sequence is 15 residues long. CDR1 is GTSNPN and CDR2 is SVGIG in the germline V gene (reference sequence). CDR3 sequence reads: CAWSVSTVYNSPLHF. CDR3 nucleotide sequence: TGTGCCTGGAGTGTCTCGACAGTCTATAATTCACCCCTCCACTTT.

V is TRBV28 and J is TRBJ1-2; no definite D call. This CDR3 spans 16 amino acids. The germline V and J ends were trimmed by 6 bases and 4 bases, with 21 bases remaining between them. Germline assignment: CDR1 MDHEN and CDR2 SYDVKM. The CDR3 coding sequence is TGTGCCAGCAGCCCCTGGCCAGACGGAAGCCTCTATGGCTACACCTTC. It is translated as CASSPWPDGSLYGYTF.

The rearrangement links TRBV4-2 to TRBJ2-2, with 7 positions matching TRBD2. The trim removed 4 bases at V and 1 base at J, leaving 6 bases unmatched. Germline CDR1 is LGHNA and CDR2 is YNFKEQ. The CDR3 runs to 16 residues. CDR3 DNA: TGTGCCAGCAGCCGCCGGGCGGGAGTGAACACCGGGGAGCTGTTTTTT. Residues: CASSRRAGVNTGELFF.